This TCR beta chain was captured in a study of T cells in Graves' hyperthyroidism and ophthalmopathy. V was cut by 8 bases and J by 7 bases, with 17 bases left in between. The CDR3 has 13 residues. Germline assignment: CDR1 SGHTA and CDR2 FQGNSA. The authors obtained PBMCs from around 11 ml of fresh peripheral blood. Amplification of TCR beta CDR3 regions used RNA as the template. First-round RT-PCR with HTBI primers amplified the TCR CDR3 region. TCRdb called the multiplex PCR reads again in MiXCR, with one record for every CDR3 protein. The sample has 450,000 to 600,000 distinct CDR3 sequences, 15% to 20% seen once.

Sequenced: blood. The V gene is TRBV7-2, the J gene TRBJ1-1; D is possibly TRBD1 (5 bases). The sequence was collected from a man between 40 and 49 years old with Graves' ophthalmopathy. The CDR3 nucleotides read TGTGCCAGCGCCGCCCGGCAGGGAGGTGAAGCTTTCTTT. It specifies CASAARQGGEAFF.